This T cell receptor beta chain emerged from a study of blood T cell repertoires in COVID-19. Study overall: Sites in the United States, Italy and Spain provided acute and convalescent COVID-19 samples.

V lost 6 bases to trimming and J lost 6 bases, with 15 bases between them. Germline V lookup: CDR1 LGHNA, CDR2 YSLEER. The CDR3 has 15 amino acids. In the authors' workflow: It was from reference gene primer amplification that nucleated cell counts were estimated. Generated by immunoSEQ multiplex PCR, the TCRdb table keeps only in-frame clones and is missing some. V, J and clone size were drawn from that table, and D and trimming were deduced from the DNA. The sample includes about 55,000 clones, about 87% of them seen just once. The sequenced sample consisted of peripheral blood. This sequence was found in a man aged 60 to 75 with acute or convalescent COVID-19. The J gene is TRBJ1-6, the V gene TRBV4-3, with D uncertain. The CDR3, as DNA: TGCGCCAGCAGACTTAACACAGTTTCTAATTCACCCCTCCACTTT. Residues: CASRLNTVSNSPLHF.